The present entry profiles one T cell receptor (beta chain) with its context. Its antigen has not been determined. Base-call qualities are not available, and no considerably larger clone is one nucleotide away. This record comes from a study of blood T cell repertoires in COVID-19 (TCRdb year 2020). Broadly, across the study: Samples covering the acute and convalescent phases of COVID-19 were provided by collaborators in the United States, Italy and Spain. The material from the prospective study consisted of cDNA or gDNA derived from T cells, B-cell-depleted T cells, or PBMCs. The dataset comprised deeply sampled blood TCRbeta repertoires from subjects exposed to, actively infected with, or recovered from COVID-19. The repertoires were released in a freely available public database meant as a resource for research on the immune response to SARS-CoV-2. Samples came from the ongoing ImmuneRACE study (first 160 participants) plus 1,254 subjects from 6 global collaborators. The sample metadata nearly always contained a de-identified subject ID, COVID-19 status, age in years and sex. Where available, HLA class I and class II types were obtained from metadata supplied by the sample provider rather than from assay-based typing.

Broader findings and caveats from the paper: The quantity of clinical and demographic metadata differed by source and by participant and was supplied without curation.

The CDR3 spans 17 residues, from the cysteine through the phenylalanine. Only the CDR3 part of the read is kept: 51 bases, read in frame from the first base. Taken from the germline V gene, the CDR1 and CDR2 loops are SGHTS and YDEGEE. Clipping removes 4 bases from V and 4 bases from J, with 12 as the unmatched junction base count. Collaborating institutions collected whole blood in K2EDTA tubes following their own protocols. For TCRbeta analysis, collaborator samples were shipped as frozen whole blood, as isolated PBMCs, or as DNA extracted from either sample type. The immunoSEQ Assay, a bias-controlled multiplex PCR, was used to amplify TCRbeta CDR3 regions from genomic DNA. On the authors' methods: Within the assay, amplification of reference gene primers was used to estimate how many nucleated cells each sample contained. Sequence reads were collapsed and filtered to measure the absolute abundance of every unique TCRbeta CDR3 rearrangement. For each sample, productive Simpson clonality was calculated as the square root of Simpson's diversity index over productive rearrangements. In its TCRdb copy, this immuneACCESS table keeps in-frame sequences only and misses some clones. Where compared with another copy, unresolved V genes explain less than half of these, and the others have no known cause. Clone size and the V and J calls come from that table; the DNA yielded D and trimming. This sample lists some 290,000 clones; about four fifths were detected once. The ten largest account for 2.5% to 3% of the sample.

The TCR sequence derives from a woman aged 60-70 years with active or convalescent COVID-19. Source material: peripheral blood. Recombination connected TRBV5-8 to TRBJ1-5; 9 bases in between match TRBD1. The DNA is TGTGCCAGCAGCCGGGGACAGGGAGTAAGGAGGAATCAGCCCCAGCATTTT. This yields the protein CASSRGQGVRRNQPQHF.